The source of this T cell receptor beta chain is a study of shared clonotypes between healthy human individuals. This CDR3 spans 19 amino acids. From CD4+ cells came CD45RA+ naive and CD45RA-negative memory subsets. The assay was run at deep level. Measured with immunoSEQ multiplex PCR; TCRdb has only the in-frame clones, and not every one. This sample carries about 960,000 clones, 70% to 85% of them seen once, and the ten largest clones take roughly 1.5%. This chain links TRBV21-1 with TRBJ2-6; the table's D call, TRBD1, has no DNA check behind it. TRBV21-1 is labeled a pseudogene. The sequence came from a man aged 18 to 30 in good health. Sequencing was done on a sample of memory CD4+ T cells sorted from blood. Sample subset: CD45RA-negative fraction. As DNA, the CDR3 is TGTGCCAGCAGCAATCGACAGGAGATGAGGGCCAGCGGGGCCAACGTCCTGACTTTC. Translating gives CASSNRQEMRASGANVLTF.